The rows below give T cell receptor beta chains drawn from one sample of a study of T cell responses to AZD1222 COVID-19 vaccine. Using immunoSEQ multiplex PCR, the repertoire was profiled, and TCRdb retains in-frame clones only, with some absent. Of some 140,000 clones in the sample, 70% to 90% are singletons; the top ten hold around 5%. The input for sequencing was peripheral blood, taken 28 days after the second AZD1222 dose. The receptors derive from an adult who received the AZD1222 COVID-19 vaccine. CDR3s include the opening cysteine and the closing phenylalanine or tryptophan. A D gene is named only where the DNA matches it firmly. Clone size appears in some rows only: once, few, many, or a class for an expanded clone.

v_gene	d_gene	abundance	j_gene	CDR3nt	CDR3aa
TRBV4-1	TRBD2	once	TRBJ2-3	TGCGCCAGCAGCCAAGATCCCCTGACTAGCACCGATACGCAGTATTTT	CASSQDPLTSTDTQYF
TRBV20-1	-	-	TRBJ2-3	TGCAGTGCTAGTAAGGGAGATACGCAGTATTTT	CSASKGDTQYF
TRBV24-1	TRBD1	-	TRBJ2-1	TGTGCCACCAGTGCCCCGGGACAGGGGGATGAGCAGTTCTTC	CATSAPGQGDEQFF
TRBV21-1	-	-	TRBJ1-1	TGTGCCAGCACCCCGGGAAACCCTGAAGCTTTCTTT	CASTPGNPEAFF
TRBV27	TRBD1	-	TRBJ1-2	TGTGCCAGCAAACCTGGGACAGGGCCGGTGTATGGCTACACCTTC	CASKPGTGPVYGYTF
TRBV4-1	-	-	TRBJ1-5	TGCGCCAGCAGCCAAGACCCCAGGGAAACTCAGCCCCAGCATTTT	CASSQDPRETQPQHF
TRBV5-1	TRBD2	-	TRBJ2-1	TGCGCCAGCAGCCCCCGGCAGGGAGGGGACAATGAGCAGTTCTTC	CASSPRQGGDNEQFF
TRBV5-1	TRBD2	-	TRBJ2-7	TGCGCCAGCAGCTTGGCCTCTAGCGGGAGCGGGAACGAGCAGTACTTC	CASSLASSGSGNEQYF
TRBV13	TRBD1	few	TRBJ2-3	TGTGCCAGCAGCCCACGGACAGGGACAGATACGCAGTATTTT	CASSPRTGTDTQYF
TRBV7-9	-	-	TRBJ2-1	TGTGCCAGCAGCGGAGAGGACAATGAGCAGTTCTTC	CASSGEDNEQFF
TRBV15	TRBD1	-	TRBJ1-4	TGTGCCACCAGCAGAGATTCCTGGGCGTGGACAGGGGGCAGTGAAAAACTGTTTTTT	CATSRDSWAWTGGSEKLFF
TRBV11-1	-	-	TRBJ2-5	TGTGCCAGCAGCTCAGGGGACAAAGAGACCCAGTACTTC	CASSSGDKETQYF
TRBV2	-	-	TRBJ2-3	TGTGCCAGCAGCGGCGTGCCAGATACGCAGTATTTT	CASSGVPDTQYF
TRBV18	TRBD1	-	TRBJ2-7	TGTGCCAGCTCACCAACCAGGGGGAACGAGCAGTACTTC	CASSPTRGNEQYF
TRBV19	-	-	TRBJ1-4	TGTGCCAGTGGCCCCCAGGTTGCAACTAATGAAAAACTGTTTTTT	CASGPQVATNEKLFF
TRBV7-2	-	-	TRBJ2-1	TGTGCCAGCAGCTTAGAGGGGCACAATGAGCAGTTCTTC	CASSLEGHNEQFF
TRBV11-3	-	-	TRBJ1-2	TGTGCCAGCAGTCCCCTGGGGGGTAACTATGGCTACACCTTC	CASSPLGGNYGYTF
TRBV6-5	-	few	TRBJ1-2	TGTGCCAGCACCATACCGCCAGGCTATGGCTACACCTTC	CASTIPPGYGYTF
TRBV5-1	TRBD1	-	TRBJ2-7	TGCGCCAGCAGCTTGCGGGGACAGGATCGCCACGAGCAGTACTTC	CASSLRGQDRHEQYF
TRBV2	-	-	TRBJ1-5	TGTGCCAGCAGTGAAGCGCTTTATAGCAATCAGCCCCAGCATTTT	CASSEALYSNQPQHF
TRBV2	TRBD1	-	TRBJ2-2	TGTGCCAGCTCACCGGGACAGGGTGCATCCGGGGAGCTGTTTTTT	CASSPGQGASGELFF
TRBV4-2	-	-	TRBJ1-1	TGTGCCAGCAGCCAATTAGGCGACCTAAACACTGAAGCTTTCTTT	CASSQLGDLNTEAFF
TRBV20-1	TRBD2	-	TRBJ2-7	TGCAGTGCTAGTAGACTAGCGGGAGGGCCGGGGCAGTACTTC	CSASRLAGGPGQYF
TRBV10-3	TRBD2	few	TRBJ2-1	TGTGCCATCAGCCAGCGGGAGGGCTCCTCCGACAATGAGCAGTTCTTC	CAISQREGSSDNEQFF
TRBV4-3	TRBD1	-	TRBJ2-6	TGCGCCAGCAGCCAGACAGGGGGCTCTGGGGCCAACGTCCTGACTTTC	CASSQTGGSGANVLTF
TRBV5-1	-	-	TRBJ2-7	TGCGCCAGCAGCTTGACGGGCTACGAGCAGTACTTC	CASSLTGYEQYF
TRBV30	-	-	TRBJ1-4	TGTGCCTGGAGTAGGGACATGAATGAAAAACTGTTTTTT	CAWSRDMNEKLFF
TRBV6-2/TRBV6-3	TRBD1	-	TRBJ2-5	TGTGCCAGCAGTTCCCGGACAGGGGAGACCCAGTACTTC	CASSSRTGETQYF
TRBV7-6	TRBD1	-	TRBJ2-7	TGTGCCAGCAGCTCCCGGACAGGTTTAAGATCCTACGAGCAGTACTTC	CASSSRTGLRSYEQYF
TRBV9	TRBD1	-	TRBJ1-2	TGTGCCAGCAGCCCCCGGGACAGAAACTATGGCTACACCTTC	CASSPRDRNYGYTF
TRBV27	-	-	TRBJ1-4	TGTGCCAGCAAAGGATGGGGCGAAAAACTGTTTTTT	CASKGWGEKLFF
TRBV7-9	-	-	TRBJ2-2	TGTGCCAGCAGCTCCCAAGGTAGGCAGCGGAACACCGGGGAGCTGTTTTTT	CASSSQGRQRNTGELFF
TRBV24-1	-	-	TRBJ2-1	TGTGCCACCAGTGTGGGCAATGAGCAGTTCTTC	CATSVGNEQFF
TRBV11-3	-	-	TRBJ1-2	TGTGCCAGCAGCTTATTTGAACAGGAGACTAACTATGGCTACACCTTC	CASSLFEQETNYGYTF
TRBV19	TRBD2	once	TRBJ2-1	TGTGCCACCGCACTAGCGGGGGACGTCGATGAGCAGTTCTTC	CATALAGDVDEQFF
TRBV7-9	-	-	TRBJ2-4	TGTGCCAGCAGCCCCCCTCCTCGTTGGGGGAACATTCAGTACTTC	CASSPPPRWGNIQYF
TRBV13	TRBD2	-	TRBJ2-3	TGTGCCAGCAGCTCCTTGGTTAGCGGGAGCCTTGCAGATACGCAGTATTTT	CASSSLVSGSLADTQYF
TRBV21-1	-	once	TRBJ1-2	TGTGCCAGCAGCAGACAGAGACTCTATGGCTACACCTTC	CASSRQRLYGYTF
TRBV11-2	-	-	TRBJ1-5	TGTGCCAGCAGCTTCGACCTCCCCGGGAGCAATCAGCCCCAGCATTTT	CASSFDLPGSNQPQHF
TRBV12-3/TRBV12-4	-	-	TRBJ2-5	TGTGCCAGCAGTTCGACAATTTTGGAGACCCAGTACTTC	CASSSTILETQYF
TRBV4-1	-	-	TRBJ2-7	TGCGCCAGCAGCCAAGATCCTGCTAGCGTAATTAAAACTAACTCCTACGAGCAGTACTTC	CASSQDPASVIKTNSYEQYF
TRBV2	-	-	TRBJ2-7	TGTGCCAGCAGTGAGAGGGGAGGAGGGGAGCAGTACTTC	CASSERGGGEQYF